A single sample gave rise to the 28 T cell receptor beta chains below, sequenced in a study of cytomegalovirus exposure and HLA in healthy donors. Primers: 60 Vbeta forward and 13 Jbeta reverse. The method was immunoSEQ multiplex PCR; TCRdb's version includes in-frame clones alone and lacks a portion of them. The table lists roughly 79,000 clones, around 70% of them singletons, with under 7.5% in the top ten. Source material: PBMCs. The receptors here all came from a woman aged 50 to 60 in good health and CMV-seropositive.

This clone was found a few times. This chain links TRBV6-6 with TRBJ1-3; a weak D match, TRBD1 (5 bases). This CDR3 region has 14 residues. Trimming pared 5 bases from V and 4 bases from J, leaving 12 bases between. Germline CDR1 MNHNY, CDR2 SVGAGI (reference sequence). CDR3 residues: CASSGGTEGNTIYF. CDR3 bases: TGTGCCAGCAGTGGCGGGACGGAGGGAAACACCATATATTTT.

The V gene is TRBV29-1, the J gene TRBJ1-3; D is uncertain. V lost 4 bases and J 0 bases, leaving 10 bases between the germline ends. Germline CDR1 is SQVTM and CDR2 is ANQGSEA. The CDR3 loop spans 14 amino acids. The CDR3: CSVGEGPSGNTIYF. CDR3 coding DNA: TGCAGCGTTGGAGAGGGCCCCTCTGGAAACACCATATATTTT.

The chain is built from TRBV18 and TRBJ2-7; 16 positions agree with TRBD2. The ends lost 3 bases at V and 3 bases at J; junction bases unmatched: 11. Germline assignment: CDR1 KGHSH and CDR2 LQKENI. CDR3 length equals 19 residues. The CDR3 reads CASSPGLAGGPSGRYEQYF. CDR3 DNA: TGTGCCAGCTCACCGGGACTAGCGGGAGGGCCCTCAGGGCGCTACGAGCAGTACTTC.

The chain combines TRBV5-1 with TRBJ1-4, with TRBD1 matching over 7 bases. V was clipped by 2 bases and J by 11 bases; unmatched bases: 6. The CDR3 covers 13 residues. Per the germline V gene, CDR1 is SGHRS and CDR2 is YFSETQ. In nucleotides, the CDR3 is TGCGCCAGCAGCTTCAAGGGGGCGGGGAAACTGTTTTTT. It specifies CASSFKGAGKLFF.

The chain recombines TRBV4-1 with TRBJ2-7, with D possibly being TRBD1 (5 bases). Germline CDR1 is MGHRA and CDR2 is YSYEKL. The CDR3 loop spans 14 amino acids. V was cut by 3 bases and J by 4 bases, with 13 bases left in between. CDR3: CASSQTEQGYEQYF. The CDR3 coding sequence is TGCGCCAGCAGCCAGACCGAGCAGGGTTACGAGCAGTACTTC.

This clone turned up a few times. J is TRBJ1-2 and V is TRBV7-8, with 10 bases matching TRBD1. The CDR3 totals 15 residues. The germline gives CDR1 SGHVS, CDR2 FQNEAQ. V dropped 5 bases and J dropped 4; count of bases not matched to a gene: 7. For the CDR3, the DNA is TGTGCCAGCAGCCAAGACAGGGGGCATGGCTATGGCTACACCTTC. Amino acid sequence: CASSQDRGHGYGYTF.

The CDR3 DNA follows: TGTGCCAGTAGTATCGAGGGAGATACGCAGTATTTT. It specifies CASSIEGDTQYF. The chain employs TRBV19 and TRBJ2-3; D possibly corresponds to TRBD2 (5 bases). Germline loops: CDR1 LNHDA, CDR2 SQIVND (reference sequence). The CDR3 sequence is 12 residues long. V lost 3 bases, J lost 5 bases, and 6 bases lay in between.

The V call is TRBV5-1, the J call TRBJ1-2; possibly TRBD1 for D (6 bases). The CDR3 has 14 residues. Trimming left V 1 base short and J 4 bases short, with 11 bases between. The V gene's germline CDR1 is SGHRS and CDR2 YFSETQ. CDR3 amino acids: CASSLTGLAYGYTF. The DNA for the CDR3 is TGCGCCAGCAGCTTGACAGGGTTGGCCTATGGCTACACCTTC.

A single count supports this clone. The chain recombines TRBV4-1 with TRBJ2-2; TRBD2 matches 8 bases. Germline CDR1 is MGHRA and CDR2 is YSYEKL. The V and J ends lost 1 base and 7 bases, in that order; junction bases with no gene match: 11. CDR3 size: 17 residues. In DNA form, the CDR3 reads TGCGCCAGCAGCCAAGTACCACTAGCGGATGCTGGCGGGGAGCTGTTTTTT. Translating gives CASSQVPLADAGGELFF.

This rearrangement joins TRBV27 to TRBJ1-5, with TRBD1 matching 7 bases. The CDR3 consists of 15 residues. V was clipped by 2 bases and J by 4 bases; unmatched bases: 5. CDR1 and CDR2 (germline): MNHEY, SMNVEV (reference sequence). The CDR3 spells CASSLAGQYNQPQHF. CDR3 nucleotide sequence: TGTGCCAGCAGTTTAGCGGGACAGTATAATCAGCCCCAGCATTTT.

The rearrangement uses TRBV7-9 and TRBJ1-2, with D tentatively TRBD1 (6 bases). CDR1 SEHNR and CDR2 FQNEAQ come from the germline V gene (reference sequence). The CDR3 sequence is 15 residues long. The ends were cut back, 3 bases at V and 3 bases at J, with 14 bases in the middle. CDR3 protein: CASSFIRGHDYGYTF. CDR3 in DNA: TGTGCCAGCAGCTTCATCCGGGGACATGACTATGGCTACACCTTC. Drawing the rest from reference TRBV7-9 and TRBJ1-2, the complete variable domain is DTGVSQNPRHKITKRGQNVTFRCDPISEHNRLYWYRQTLGQGPEFLTYFQNEAQLEKSRLLSDRFSAERPKGSFSTLEIQRTEQGDSAMYLCASSFIRGHDYGYTFGSGTRLTVV.

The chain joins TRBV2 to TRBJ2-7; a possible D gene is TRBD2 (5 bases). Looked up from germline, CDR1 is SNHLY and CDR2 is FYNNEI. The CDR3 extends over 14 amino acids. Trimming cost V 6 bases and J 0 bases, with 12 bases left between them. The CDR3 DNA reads TGTGCCAGCAGGGACTCCCGGAGCTCCTACGAGCAGTACTTC. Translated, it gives CASRDSRSSYEQYF.

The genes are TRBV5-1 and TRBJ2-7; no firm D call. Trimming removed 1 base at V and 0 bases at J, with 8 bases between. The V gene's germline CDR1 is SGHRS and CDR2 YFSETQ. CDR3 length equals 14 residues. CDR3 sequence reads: CASSLWRSSYEQYF. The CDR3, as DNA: TGCGCCAGCAGCTTGTGGCGGAGCTCCTACGAGCAGTACTTC.

The CDR3: CASSQTGVETQYF. As DNA, the CDR3 is TGTGCCAGCAGCCAAACAGGGGTGGAGACCCAGTACTTC. This chain uses TRBV7-9 with TRBJ2-5; 7 bases fit TRBD1. Germline V gene data show CDR1 as SEHNR and CDR2 as FQNEAQ (reference sequence). The CDR3 has 13 residues. V shed 5 bases, J shed 5 bases, and the junction held 5 bases outside the gene matches.

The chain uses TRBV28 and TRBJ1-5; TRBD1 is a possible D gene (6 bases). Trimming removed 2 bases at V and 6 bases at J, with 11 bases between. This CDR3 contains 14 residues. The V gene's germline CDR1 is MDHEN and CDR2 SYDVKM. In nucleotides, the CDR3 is TGTGCCAGCAGTTTACCGGGGGGCGGTCAGCCCCAGCATTTT. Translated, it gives CASSLPGGGQPQHF.

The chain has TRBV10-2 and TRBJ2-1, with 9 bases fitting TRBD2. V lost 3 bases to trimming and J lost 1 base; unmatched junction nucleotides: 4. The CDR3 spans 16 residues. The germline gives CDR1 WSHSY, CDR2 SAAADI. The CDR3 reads CASSDGAGGSYNEQFF. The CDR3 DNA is TGCGCCAGCAGTGATGGGGCGGGAGGGTCCTACAATGAGCAGTTCTTC.

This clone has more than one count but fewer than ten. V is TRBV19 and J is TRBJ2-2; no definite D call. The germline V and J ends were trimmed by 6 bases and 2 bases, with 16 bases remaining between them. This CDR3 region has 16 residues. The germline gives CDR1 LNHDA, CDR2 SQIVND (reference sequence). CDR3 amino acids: CASSRTNQLNTGELFF. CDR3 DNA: TGTGCCAGTAGCCGCACAAACCAACTAAACACCGGGGAGCTGTTTTTT.

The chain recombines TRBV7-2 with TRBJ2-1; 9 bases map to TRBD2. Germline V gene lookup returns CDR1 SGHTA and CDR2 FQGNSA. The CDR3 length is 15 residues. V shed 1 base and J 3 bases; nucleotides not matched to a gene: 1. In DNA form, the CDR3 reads TGTGCCAGCAGCTTAGAGACTAGCGGCTACAATGAGCAGTTCTTC. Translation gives CASSLETSGYNEQFF.

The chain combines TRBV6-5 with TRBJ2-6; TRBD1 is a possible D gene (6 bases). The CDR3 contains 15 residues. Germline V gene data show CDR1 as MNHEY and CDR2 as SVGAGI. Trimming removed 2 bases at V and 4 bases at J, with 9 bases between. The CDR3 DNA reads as TGTGCCAGCAGTTACAAGGGGGTCGGGGCCAACGTCCTGACTTTC. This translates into CASSYKGVGANVLTF.

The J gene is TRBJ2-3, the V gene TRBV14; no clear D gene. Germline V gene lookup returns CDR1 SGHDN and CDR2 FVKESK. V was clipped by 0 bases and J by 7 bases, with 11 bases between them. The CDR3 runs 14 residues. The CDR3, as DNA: TGTGCCAGCAGCCAAGATGGTCTGCGGAATACGCAGTATTTT. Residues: CASSQDGLRNTQYF.

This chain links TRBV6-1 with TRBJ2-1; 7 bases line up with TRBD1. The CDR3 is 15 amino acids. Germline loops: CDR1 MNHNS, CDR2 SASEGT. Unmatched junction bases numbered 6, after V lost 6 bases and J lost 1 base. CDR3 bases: TGTGCCAGCAGCCGAACAGGGGAGTCCTACAATGAGCAGTTCTTC. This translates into CASSRTGESYNEQFF.

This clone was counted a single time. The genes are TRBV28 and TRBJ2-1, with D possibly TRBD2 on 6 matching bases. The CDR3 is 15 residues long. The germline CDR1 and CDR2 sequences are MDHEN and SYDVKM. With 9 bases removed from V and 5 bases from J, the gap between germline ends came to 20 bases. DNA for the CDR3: TGTGCCAGGAAAAAGGGACTCCTAAATAACAATGAGCAGTTCTTC. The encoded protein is CARKKGLLNNNEQFF.

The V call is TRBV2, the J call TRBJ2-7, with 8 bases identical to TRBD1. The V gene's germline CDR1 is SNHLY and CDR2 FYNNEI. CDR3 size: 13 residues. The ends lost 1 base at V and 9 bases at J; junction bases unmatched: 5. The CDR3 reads CASSEVWDRRQYF. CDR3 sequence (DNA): TGTGCCAGCAGTGAAGTCTGGGACAGGAGGCAGTACTTC.

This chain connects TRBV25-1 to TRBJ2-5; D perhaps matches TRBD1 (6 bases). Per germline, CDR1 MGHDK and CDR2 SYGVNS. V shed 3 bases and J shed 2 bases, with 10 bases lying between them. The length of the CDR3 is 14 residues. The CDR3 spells CASSDTGNQETQYF. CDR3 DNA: TGTGCCAGCAGTGATACAGGGAATCAAGAGACCCAGTACTTC.

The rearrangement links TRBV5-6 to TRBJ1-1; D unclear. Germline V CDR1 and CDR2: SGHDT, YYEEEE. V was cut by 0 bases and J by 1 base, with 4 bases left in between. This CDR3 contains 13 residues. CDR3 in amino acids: CASSLGGNTEAFF. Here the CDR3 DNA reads TGTGCCAGCAGCTTGGGAGGGAACACTGAAGCTTTCTTT.

The CDR3 sequence is CAWSARGYTEAFF. The CDR3 bases are TGTGCCTGGAGCGCCCGTGGCTACACTGAAGCTTTCTTT. The chain combines TRBV30 with TRBJ1-1; no reliable D call. The CDR3 is 13 residues long. Per germline, CDR1 GTSNPN and CDR2 SVGIG (reference sequence). Trimming stripped 3 bases from V and 3 bases from J, with 11 bases between. The entire variable domain, with the rest obtained from reference TRBV30 and TRBJ1-1, is as follows: SQTIHQWPATLVQPVGSPLSLECTVEGTSNPNLYWYRQAAGRGLQLLFYSVGIGQISSEVPQNLSASRPQDRQFILSSKKLLLSDSGFYLCAWSARGYTEAFFGQGTRLTVV.

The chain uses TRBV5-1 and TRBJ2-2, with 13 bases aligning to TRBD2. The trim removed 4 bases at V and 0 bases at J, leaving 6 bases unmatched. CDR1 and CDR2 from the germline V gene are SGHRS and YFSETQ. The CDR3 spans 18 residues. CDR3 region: CASSGLAGVWTNTGELFF. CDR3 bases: TGCGCCAGCAGCGGACTAGCGGGAGTTTGGACGAACACCGGGGAGCTGTTTTTT.

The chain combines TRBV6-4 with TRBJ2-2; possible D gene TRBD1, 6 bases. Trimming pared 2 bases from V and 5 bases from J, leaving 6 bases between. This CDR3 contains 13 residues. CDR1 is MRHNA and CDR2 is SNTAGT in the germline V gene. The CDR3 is CASSDQGTGELFF. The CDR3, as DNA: TGTGCCAGCAGTGACCAGGGGACCGGGGAGCTGTTTTTT.